This T cell receptor beta chain was obtained from a study of cytomegalovirus exposure and HLA in healthy donors. Primers for the PCR totalled 60 Vbeta and 13 Jbeta. The method was immunoSEQ multiplex PCR; TCRdb's version includes in-frame clones alone and lacks a portion of them. The data contain 95,000 to 100,000 clones, roughly 80% of them singletons. CDR1 PRHDT and CDR2 FYEKMQ come from the germline V gene (reference sequence). This CDR3 has 14 amino acids. Trimming removed 2 bases from V and 1 base from J, with 9 bases in between. This receptor was identified in a man in his forties or fifties in good health and CMV-seropositive. Sequences were obtained from PBMCs. The V gene is TRBV13, the J gene TRBJ2-7, with D possibly matching TRBD2 (5 bases). The CDR3 sequence is CASSLLGDSYEQYF. In DNA, the CDR3 is TGTGCCAGCAGCTTACTGGGAGATTCCTACGAGCAGTACTTC. The full variable domain, rest sourced from reference TRBV13 and TRBJ2-7, is AAGVIQSPRHLIKEKRETATLKCYPIPRHDTVYWYQQGPGQDPQFLISFYEKMQSDKGSIPDRFSAQQFSDYHSELNMSSLELGDSALYFCASSLLGDSYEQYFGPGTRLTVT.